This T cell receptor (beta chain) was profiled in a study of blood T cell repertoires in COVID-19. Background on the study: Sample material is recorded as cDNA or gDNA derived from T cells, B-cell-depleted T cells, or PBMCs.

V dropped 1 base and J dropped 2 bases, with 12 bases sitting between them. CDR3 length: 15 residues. Germline values: CDR1 SGHRS, CDR2 YFSETQ. Study processing details: Estimates of nucleated cell counts were drawn from the amplification of reference gene primers. Assay: immunoSEQ multiplex PCR; the TCRdb copy retains only in-frame clones and omits some. That table furnishes V, J and clone size, whereas the DNA furnished D and trimming. The table includes roughly 60,000 clones, nearly 95% detected once. Sequencing was performed on peripheral blood. This clonotype was obtained from a man in his fifties with active COVID-19. The genes are TRBV5-1 and TRBJ1-2; D ambiguous. CDR3 residues: CASSLRLDSNYGYTF. The CDR3, as DNA: TGCGCCAGCAGCTTGCGGTTGGACTCAAACTATGGCTACACCTTC.